This TCR beta chain was observed in a study of regulatory T cells in long-lasting Graves disease. This clonotype has only a few counts. Its antigen is unidentified. Study findings and constraints: TRBV28 was favored in persistent disease, as were TRBJ1-2 and TRBJ2-5.

Sample time point: newly diagnosed GD, antithyroid drugs for less than 3 months. After RNA was extracted from PBMCs, the TCR library was made from it. Arm-PCR of CDR3 regions and iRepertoire HTBI primers were the basis on which TCR beta libraries were built. TCRdb fed the multiplex PCR reads into MiXCR, producing one record per CDR3 protein. Found here are a few hundred thousand distinct CDR3 sequences, around a sixth of them singletons; the top ten hold 14%. Germline V gives CDR1 LGHNA, CDR2 YNFKEQ. This CDR3 contains 16 residues. The germline V and J ends were trimmed by 2 bases and 2 bases, with 14 bases remaining between them. The data were also submitted as part of a second study, on T cells in Graves' hyperthyroidism and ophthalmopathy.

J is TRBJ2-3 and V is TRBV4-2, with D uncertain. The TCR sequence derives from a woman in her thirties with Graves disease. Material: peripheral blood mononuclear cells (PBMCs), obtained at new diagnosis, from a patient treated with antithyroid drugs. The CDR3 loop reads CASSQSGEAVTDTQYF. CDR3 coding DNA: TGTGCCAGCAGCCAATCCGGAGAGGCAGTCACAGATACGCAGTATTTT.